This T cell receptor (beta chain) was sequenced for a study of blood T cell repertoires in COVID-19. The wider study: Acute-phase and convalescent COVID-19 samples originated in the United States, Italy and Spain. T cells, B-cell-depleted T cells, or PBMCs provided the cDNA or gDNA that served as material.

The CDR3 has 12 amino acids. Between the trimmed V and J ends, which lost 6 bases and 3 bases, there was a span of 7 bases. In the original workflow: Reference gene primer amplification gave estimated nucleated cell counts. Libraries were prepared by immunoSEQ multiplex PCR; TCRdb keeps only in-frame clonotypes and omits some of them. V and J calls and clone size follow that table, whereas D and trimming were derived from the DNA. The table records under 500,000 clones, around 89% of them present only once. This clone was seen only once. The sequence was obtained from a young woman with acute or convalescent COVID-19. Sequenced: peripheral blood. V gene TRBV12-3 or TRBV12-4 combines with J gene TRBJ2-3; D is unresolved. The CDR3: CASSTPTDTQYF. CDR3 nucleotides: TGTGCCAGCAGCACTCCTACAGATACGCAGTATTTT.